These 19 T cell receptor beta chains originate from one sample sequenced in a study of cytomegalovirus exposure and HLA in healthy donors. 60 Vbeta and 13 Jbeta primers were used in PCR. This table comes from immunoSEQ multiplex PCR, and its TCRdb copy is limited to in-frame clones, with some not included. The data show some 130,000 clones, with 60% to 80% seen just once and approximately 2.1% held by the top ten. The sequenced material came from PBMCs. These receptors all come from a man aged 25 to 45 in good health and CMV-seronegative.

The V gene is TRBV6-4, the J gene TRBJ2-6; possible D gene TRBD2, 5 bases. The ends were cut back, 4 bases at V and 0 bases at J, with 10 bases in the middle. The CDR3 is 16 amino acids. Looked up from germline, CDR1 is MRHNA and CDR2 is SNTAGT. The DNA for the CDR3 is TGTGCCAGCAGTGGCGGGTCTAGCTCTGGGGCCAACGTCCTGACTTTC. Encoded protein: CASSGGSSSGANVLTF.

The rearrangement uses TRBV30 and TRBJ2-7; D gene uncertain. The V gene's germline CDR1 is GTSNPN and CDR2 SVGIG (reference sequence). Trimming left V 2 bases short and J 3 bases short, with 8 bases between. This CDR3 has 12 residues. CDR3 DNA: TGTGCCTGGAGTCCGCAGGTCTACGAGCAGTACTTC. Amino acid sequence: CAWSPQVYEQYF.

The chain combines TRBV6-5 with TRBJ1-2, with D possibly being TRBD1 (6 bases). V was clipped by 2 bases and J by 7 bases, with 17 bases between them. The CDR3 contains 15 residues. Per germline, CDR1 MNHEY and CDR2 SVGAGI. CDR3 loop: CASSYESAGDRGYTF. As DNA, the CDR3 is TGTGCCAGCAGTTACGAATCGGCAGGGGATCGTGGCTACACCTTC.

The chain joins TRBV27 to TRBJ2-5; 12 bases are shared with TRBD2. The CDR3 loop spans 17 amino acids. J was trimmed by 1 base and V by 0 bases; bases with no gene match: 3. Germline CDR1 is MNHEY and CDR2 is SMNVEV (reference sequence). The CDR3: CASSLSTSGSPQETQYF. CDR3 coding DNA: TGTGCCAGCAGTTTATCGACTAGCGGGAGTCCCCAAGAGACCCAGTACTTC.

This clone was seen only a few times. The chain joins TRBV6-5 to TRBJ2-7, with 7 bases aligning to TRBD2. The CDR3 has 15 amino acids. CDR1 is MNHEY, CDR2 SVGAGI, per germline. Trimming removed 4 bases from V and 0 bases from J; junction bases left unmatched: 6. The CDR3 region has the DNA TGTGCCAGCAGTTTTAGTCTAGCGGACTCCTACGAGCAGTACTTC. The encoded protein is CASSFSLADSYEQYF.

The chain is built from TRBV7-6 and TRBJ2-1; D call uncertain. The CDR3 is made up of 11 amino acids. V was trimmed by 5 bases and J by 9 bases, leaving 8 bases between them. Germline CDR1 is SGHVS and CDR2 is FNYEAQ. The CDR3 loop reads CASSPNGEQFF. CDR3 DNA: TGTGCCAGCAGCCCGAACGGTGAGCAGTTCTTC.

The chain couples TRBV2 to TRBJ2-3, with D possibly being TRBD2 (6 bases). Per the germline V gene, CDR1 is SNHLY and CDR2 is FYNNEI. CDR3 length: 14 residues. With 2 bases removed from V and 0 bases from J, the gap between germline ends came to 6 bases. CDR3 in amino acids: CASSELASTDTQYF. The CDR3 nucleotides are TGTGCCAGCAGTGAACTAGCGAGCACAGATACGCAGTATTTT.

This clone appeared a single time. The V gene is TRBV6-5, the J gene TRBJ2-7; D gene unclear. Trimming removed 0 bases at V and 0 bases at J, with 6 bases between. The CDR3 extends over 14 amino acids. Germline values: CDR1 MNHEY, CDR2 SVGAGI. CDR3 region: CASSYSKHSYEQYF. CDR3 DNA: TGTGCCAGCAGTTACTCGAAACACTCCTACGAGCAGTACTTC.

This clone has more than one count but fewer than ten. The J gene is TRBJ1-1, the V gene TRBV7-9; perhaps TRBD1 as D (6 bases). Germline V gene lookup returns CDR1 SEHNR and CDR2 FQNEAQ (reference sequence). Trimming cost V 10 bases and J 4 bases, with 16 bases left between them. CDR3 size: 13 residues. CDR3 in amino acids: CATKTGLRTEAFF. The CDR3 DNA is TGTGCCACCAAAACAGGGTTACGCACTGAAGCTTTCTTT.

The genes are TRBV11-2 and TRBJ2-7, with 11 bases that match TRBD2. The CDR3 covers 15 residues. The V and J ends lost 2 bases and 6 bases, in that order; junction bases with no gene match: 6. Germline V gene lookup returns CDR1 SGHAT and CDR2 FQNNGV. The CDR3 DNA is TGTGCCAGCAGCTTAACTAGCGGGAGACTTAGCGAGCAGTACTTC. Translation gives CASSLTSGRLSEQYF.

The chain joins TRBV19 to TRBJ2-5; 7 bases map to TRBD2. V lost 5 bases to trimming and J lost 5 bases; unmatched junction nucleotides: 11. The CDR3 runs 15 residues. Germline values: CDR1 LNHDA, CDR2 SQIVND (reference sequence). The CDR3 region is CASSPQGGGGETQYF. The CDR3 DNA sequence: TGTGCCAGTAGTCCTCAAGGTGGGGGAGGGGAGACCCAGTACTTC.

The chain combines TRBV7-9 with TRBJ2-4; a weak D match, TRBD2 (6 bases). Deletions cut 5 bases from V and 0 bases from J, with 11 bases between. CDR1 and CDR2 from the germline V gene are SEHNR and FQNEAQ (reference sequence). The CDR3 is 15 amino acids. The CDR3 nucleotides read TGTGCCAGCAGCCCTTTAGCGGCAGCCAAAAACATTCAGTACTTC. This codes for CASSPLAAAKNIQYF.

The gene calls are TRBV5-4 and TRBJ2-7, with D perhaps matching TRBD2 (6 bases). There are 16 residues in the CDR3. Germline V gene sequence: CDR1 SGHNT, CDR2 YYREEE (reference sequence). V was shortened by 2 bases and J by 7 bases, with 22 bases between the two germline ends. CDR3: CASSFSRGGGAGEQYF. The DNA of the CDR3 is TGTGCCAGCAGCTTTTCCCGCGGCGGTGGGGCGGGAGAGCAGTACTTC.

Comment on this clone: Germline is not matched at one junction end, which may reflect a read error. The same CDR3 is also encoded by other DNA sequences in this sample. The chain carries TRBV10-3 and TRBJ1-1, with D perhaps matching TRBD1 (6 bases). Germline V lookup: CDR1 ENHRY, CDR2 SYGVKD. This CDR3 has 14 residues. The CDR3 loop reads CAITPTGMNTEAFF. The CDR3 DNA reads as TGTGCCATCACCCCGACAGGAATGAACACCGAAGCTTTCTTT.

The chain combines TRBV7-9 with TRBJ2-4; possible D gene TRBD2, 5 bases. The CDR3 is made up of 15 amino acids. Germline V gene data show CDR1 as SEHNR and CDR2 as FQNEAQ (reference sequence). V dropped 2 bases and J dropped 11 bases, with 19 bases sitting between them. In DNA form, the CDR3 reads TGTGCCAGCAGCTTAACGGACTCGGTTGAAAGCGTTCAGTACTTC. It specifies CASSLTDSVESVQYF.

In this sample, this clone turned up a few times. V usage is TRBV5-5 and J usage is TRBJ1-2; D perhaps matches TRBD1 (5 bases). Germline V gene lookup returns CDR1 SGHKS and CDR2 YYEKEE (reference sequence). This CDR3 is built from 11 residues. V was clipped by 5 bases and J by 7 bases, with 9 bases between them. CDR3 bases: TGTGCCAGCAGTTCAGGGTTTGGCTACACCTTC. Translation gives CASSSGFGYTF.

The V and J genes are TRBV5-1 and TRBJ2-1; 7 bases map to TRBD2. The CDR3 is 15 residues long. With 0 bases clipped from V and 8 bases from J, the junction kept 8 bases outside the gene matches. Per germline, CDR1 SGHRS and CDR2 YFSETQ. Here the CDR3 reads CASSLGAGAVYEQFF. The CDR3 bases are TGCGCCAGCAGCTTGGGGGCGGGAGCAGTTTATGAGCAGTTCTTC.

As concerns this clone: Other nucleotide sequences from this sample produce the same CDR3. The CDR3, as DNA: TGCAGCGTTGTTCGGCAGGGTTCCTACGAGCAGTACTTC. Protein: CSVVRQGSYEQYF. J is TRBJ2-7 and V is TRBV29-1; a possible D gene is TRBD1 (5 bases). Per the germline V gene, CDR1 is SQVTM and CDR2 is ANQGSEA. The length of the CDR3 is 13 residues. V lost 4 bases, J lost 1 base, and 11 bases lay in between.

This clone showed up just once. The V call is TRBV6-6, the J call TRBJ1-6, with TRBD1 matching 8 bases. After removal of 7 bases from V and 6 bases from J, the junction contained 8 bases not matched to a gene. The CDR3 loop spans 15 amino acids. Germline V CDR1 and CDR2: MNHNY, SVGAGI (reference sequence). The CDR3 region is CASNPAGQGNSPLHF. The CDR3 DNA is TGTGCCAGCAACCCAGCCGGACAGGGTAATTCACCCCTCCACTTT.